These 2 T cell receptor beta chains originate from one sample sequenced in a study of T cell changes during pregnancy in multiple sclerosis. Assay: immunoSEQ multiplex PCR; the TCRdb copy retains only in-frame clones and omits some. This table has over 70,000 clones, approximately 92% appearing once. This specimen consisted of peripheral blood, obtained in the third trimester of pregnancy. The receptor source for this set is a female donor in good health, enrolled as a control in a pregnancy study.

The V and J genes are TRBV25-1 and TRBJ2-7; maybe TRBD1 (5 bases). CDR1 and CDR2 (germline): MGHDK, SYGVNS. The CDR3 consists of 14 residues. Trimming took off 8 bases at V and 3 bases at J, with 17 bases between the two ends. The CDR3 DNA is TGTGCCAGCGGAGTGGAAGGGGCGAACTACGAGCAGTACTTC. Its protein is CASGVEGANYEQYF.

The chain has TRBV4-2 and TRBJ2-7; possible D gene TRBD2, 5 bases. The germline V and J ends were trimmed by 0 bases and 3 bases, with 9 bases remaining between them. The CDR3 extends over 14 amino acids. CDR1 and CDR2 from the germline V gene are LGHNA and YNFKEQ. Written as DNA, the CDR3 is TGTGCCAGCAGCCAAGATCTAGCAGACTACGAGCAGTACTTC. Protein sequence: CASSQDLADYEQYF.